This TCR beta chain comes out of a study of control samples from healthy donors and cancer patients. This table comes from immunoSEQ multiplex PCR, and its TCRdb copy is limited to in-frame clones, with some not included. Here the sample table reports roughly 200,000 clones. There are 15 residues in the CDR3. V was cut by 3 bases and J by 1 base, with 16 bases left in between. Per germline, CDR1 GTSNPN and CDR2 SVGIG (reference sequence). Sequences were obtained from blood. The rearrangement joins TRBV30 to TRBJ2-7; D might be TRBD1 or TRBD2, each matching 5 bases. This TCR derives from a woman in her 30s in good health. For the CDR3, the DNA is TGTGCCTGGAGGGGTGGGGCGGGTCCATCCTACGAGCAGTACTTC. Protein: CAWRGGAGPSYEQYF.